One and the same sample provided the 8 T cell receptor beta chains below, sequenced in a study of a mutant IDH1 vaccine in newly diagnosed glioma. The table came from immunoSEQ multiplex PCR; TCRdb's copy has only in-frame clones and leaves some out. The top ten clones hold over 4% of a sample with around 67,000 clones, more than 70% of them seen once. This sample's time point: baseline, week 1 (first vaccination visit). The treatment is: pre-vaccination baseline after standard-of-care therapy. Sequenced here: peripheral blood mononuclear cells (PBMCs), sampled from a glioma patient treated with radiotherapy, temozolomide or both. The receptors come from a young woman with glioma. Some clones in this sample may be carry-over from other donors' samples.

This chain connects TRBV25-1 to TRBJ2-7, with 9 bases aligning to TRBD1. V lost 6 bases, J lost 1 base, and 7 bases stayed unmatched. From germline, CDR1 is MGHDK and CDR2 SYGVNS. The CDR3 loop spans 15 amino acids. In nucleotides, the CDR3 is TGTGCCAGCAGAGGGGACAGGGAGTTTTCCTACGAGCAGTACTTC. Translation: CASRGDREFSYEQYF.

This clone was counted a few times. V and J are TRBV27 and TRBJ2-1; D remains ambiguous. Trimming stripped 2 bases from V and 8 bases from J, with 7 bases between. This CDR3 region has 12 residues. The germline gives CDR1 MNHEY, CDR2 SMNVEV (reference sequence). CDR3 nucleotide sequence: TGTGCCAGCAGTTTAGCTGGGCATGAGCAGTTCTTC. Residues: CASSLAGHEQFF.

This chain connects TRBV5-4 to TRBJ1-1; D gene uncertain. There are 12 residues in the CDR3. CDR1 is SGHNT, CDR2 YYREEE, per germline (reference sequence). Trimming removed 5 bases from V and 8 bases from J, with 13 bases in between. In DNA, the CDR3 is TGTGCCAGCAGTTACTCTATGGGCGAAGCTTTCTTT. Translation gives CASSYSMGEAFF.

CDR3 bases: TGTGCCAGCAGTTCTTACAGGGATTCGGGCGGCTACACCTTC. Its translation is CASSSYRDSGGYTF. The J gene is TRBJ1-2, the V gene TRBV7-2, with TRBD1 as a possible D gene (6 bases). Germline V lookup: CDR1 SGHTA, CDR2 FQGNSA. V was trimmed by 6 bases and J by 8 bases, leaving 19 bases between them. CDR3 length: 14 amino acids. Full variable domain (remainder filled in from reference TRBV7-2 and TRBJ1-2): GAGVSQSPSNKVTEKGKDVELRCDPISGHTALYWYRQSLGQGLEFLIYFQGNSAPDKSGLPSDRFSAERTGGSVSTLTIQRTQQEDSAVYLCASSSYRDSGGYTFGSGTRLTVV.

The chain recombines TRBV2 with TRBJ2-5; D may match TRBD1 or TRBD2 (5 bases each). V lost 4 bases, J lost 2 bases, and 14 bases lay in between. CDR1 is SNHLY and CDR2 is FYNNEI in the germline V gene. This CDR3 has 15 residues. The CDR3 nucleotides read TGTGCCAGCAGTGGCCTTGCCGGGGCTCAAGAGACCCAGTACTTC. This gives the protein CASSGLAGAQETQYF.

The chain uses TRBV6-5 and TRBJ1-2; D might be TRBD1 (5 bases). The germline V and J ends were trimmed by 2 bases and 5 bases, with 12 bases remaining between them. Germline lookup yields CDR1 MNHEY and CDR2 SVGAGI. The CDR3 has 14 amino acids. CDR3 loop: CASSYRGIGYGYTF. The CDR3 DNA reads TGTGCCAGCAGTTACCGGGGGATTGGATATGGCTACACCTTC.

A single count supports this clone. This chain connects TRBV5-5 to TRBJ1-1, with 9 bases aligning to TRBD1. The CDR3 totals 15 residues. The V gene end was trimmed by 4 bases and the J gene end by 4 bases; junction bases not matched to a gene: 8. CDR1 SGHKS and CDR2 YYEKEE come from the germline V gene (reference sequence). CDR3 amino acids: CASSPTGGVGTEAFF. As DNA, the CDR3 is TGTGCCAGCAGCCCGACAGGGGGGGTGGGCACTGAAGCTTTCTTT.

The chain joins TRBV6-6 to TRBJ2-5; TRBD2 might be the D (6 bases). V was cut by 2 bases and J by 3 bases, with 10 bases left in between. Looked up from germline, CDR1 is MNHNY and CDR2 is SVGAGI (reference sequence). CDR3 length: 14 residues. As DNA, the CDR3 is TGTGCCAGCAGTTACCCGGGGGTCGAAGAGACCCAGTACTTC. Translation: CASSYPGVEETQYF.